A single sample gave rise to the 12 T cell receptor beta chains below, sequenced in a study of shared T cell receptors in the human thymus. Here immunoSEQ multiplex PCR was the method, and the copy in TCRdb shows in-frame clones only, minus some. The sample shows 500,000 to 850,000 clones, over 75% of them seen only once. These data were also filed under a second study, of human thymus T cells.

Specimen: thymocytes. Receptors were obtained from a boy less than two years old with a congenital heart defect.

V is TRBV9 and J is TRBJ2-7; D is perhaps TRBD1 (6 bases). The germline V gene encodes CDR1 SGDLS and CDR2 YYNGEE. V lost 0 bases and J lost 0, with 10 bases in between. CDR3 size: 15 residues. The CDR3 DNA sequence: TGTGCCAGCAGCGTAGGGGCGGACAGCTCCTACGAGCAGTACTTC. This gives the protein CASSVGADSSYEQYF.

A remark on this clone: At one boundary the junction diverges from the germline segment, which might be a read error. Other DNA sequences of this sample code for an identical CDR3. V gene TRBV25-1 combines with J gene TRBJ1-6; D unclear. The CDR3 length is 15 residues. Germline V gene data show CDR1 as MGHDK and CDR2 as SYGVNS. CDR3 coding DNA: TGTGCCAGCAGTGCCCCCGGGATCCAACATTCCCCCCTCCACTTT. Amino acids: CASSAPGIQHSPLHF.

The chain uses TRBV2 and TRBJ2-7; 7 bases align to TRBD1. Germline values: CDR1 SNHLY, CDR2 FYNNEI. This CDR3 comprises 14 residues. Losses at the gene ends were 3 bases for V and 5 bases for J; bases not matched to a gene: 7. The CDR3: CASSDVGQDHEQYF. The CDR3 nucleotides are TGTGCCAGCAGTGACGTCGGACAGGACCACGAGCAGTACTTC.

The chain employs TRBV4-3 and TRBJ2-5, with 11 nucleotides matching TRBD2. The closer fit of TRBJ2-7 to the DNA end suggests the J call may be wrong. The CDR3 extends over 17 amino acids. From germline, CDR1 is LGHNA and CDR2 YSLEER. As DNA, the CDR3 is TGCGCCAGCAGCCCGGCAGTCCCTAGCGGGAGGAGTTACGAGCAGTACTTC. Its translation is CASSPAVPSGRSYEQYF.

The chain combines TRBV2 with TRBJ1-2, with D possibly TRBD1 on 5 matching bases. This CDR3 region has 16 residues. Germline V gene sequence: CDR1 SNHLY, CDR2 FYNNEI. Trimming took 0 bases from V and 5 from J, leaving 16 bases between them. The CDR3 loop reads CASSEATVGGLYGYTF. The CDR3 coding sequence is TGTGCCAGCAGTGAAGCAACGGTCGGGGGTCTATATGGCTACACCTTC.

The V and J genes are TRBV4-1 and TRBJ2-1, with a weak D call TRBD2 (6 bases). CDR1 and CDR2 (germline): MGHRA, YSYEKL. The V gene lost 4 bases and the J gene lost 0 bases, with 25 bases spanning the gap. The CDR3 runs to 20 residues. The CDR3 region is CASSPIWVGDSLSSYNEQFF. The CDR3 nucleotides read TGCGCCAGCAGCCCGATCTGGGTTGGGGACTCCCTGAGCTCCTACAATGAGCAGTTCTTC.

The chain's CDR3 is CASSLSGTIDHQPQHF. The CDR3 DNA reads TGTGCCAGCAGCTTATCCGGGACAATAGATCATCAGCCCCAGCATTTT. This sequence joins TRBV7-9 and TRBJ1-5; D might be TRBD1 (6 bases). This CDR3 has 16 residues. CDR1 and CDR2 (germline): SEHNR, FQNEAQ (reference sequence). Trimming cost V 2 bases and J 5 bases, with 16 bases left between them.

The CDR3 reads CASSGPRQGANEQYF. CDR3 coding DNA: TGTGCCAGCAGTGGCCCCCGACAGGGGGCGAACGAGCAGTACTTC. The rearrangement links TRBV25-1 to TRBJ2-7; 10 bases match TRBD1. Germline values: CDR1 MGHDK, CDR2 SYGVNS. This CDR3 is built from 15 residues. V shed 4 bases, J shed 5 bases, and the junction held 8 bases outside the gene matches.

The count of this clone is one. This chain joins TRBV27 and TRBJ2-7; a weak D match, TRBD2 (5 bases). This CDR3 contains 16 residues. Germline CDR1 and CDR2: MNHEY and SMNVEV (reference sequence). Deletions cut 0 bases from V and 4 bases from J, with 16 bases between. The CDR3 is CASSLSEGVSAYEQYF. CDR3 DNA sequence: TGTGCCAGCAGTTTATCGGAAGGCGTTAGCGCGTACGAGCAGTACTTC.

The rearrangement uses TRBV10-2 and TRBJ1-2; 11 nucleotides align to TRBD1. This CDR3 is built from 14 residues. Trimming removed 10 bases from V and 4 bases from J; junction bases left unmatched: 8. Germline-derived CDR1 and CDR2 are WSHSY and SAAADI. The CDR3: CATGQGASIYGYTF. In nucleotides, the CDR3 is TGCGCCACTGGACAGGGGGCAAGCATCTATGGCTACACCTTC.

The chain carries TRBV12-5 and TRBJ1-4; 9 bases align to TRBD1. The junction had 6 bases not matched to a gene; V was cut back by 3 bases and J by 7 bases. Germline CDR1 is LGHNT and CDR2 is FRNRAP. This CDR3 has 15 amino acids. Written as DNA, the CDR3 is TGTGCTAGTGGTTTATGGACAGGGGAATCTGAAAAACTGTTTTTT. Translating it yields CASGLWTGESEKLFF.

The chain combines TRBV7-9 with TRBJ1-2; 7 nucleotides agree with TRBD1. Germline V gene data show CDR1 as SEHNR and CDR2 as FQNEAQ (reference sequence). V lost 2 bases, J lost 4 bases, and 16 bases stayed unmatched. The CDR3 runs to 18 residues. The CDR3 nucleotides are TGTGCCAGCAGCTTACTTGTAGGGATCCCGGACAGGAGCTATGGCTACACCTTC. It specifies CASSLLVGIPDRSYGYTF.